The T cell receptor (beta chain) described here comes from a study of neoadjuvant nivolumab and ipilimumab in lung cancer. Findings and limits, study-wide: From pretherapy to surgery, tumor richness and clonality rose with dual therapy. Only a single major-pathologic-response sample was available for clonality analysis. Resected tumors had greater TCR richness and clonality than uninvolved lung. TCR sequencing covered a small number of samples.

As for this clone: No antigen is known for it.

The method was immunoSEQ multiplex PCR; TCRdb's version includes in-frame clones alone and lacks a portion of them. The sample lists 10,000 to 15,000 clones; less than 75% were seen once. Germline V lookup: CDR1 SEHNR, CDR2 FQNEAQ (reference sequence). This CDR3 spans 16 amino acids. Germline trimming cut 5 bases from V and 8 bases from J; bases unmatched to any gene: 15. This receptor was obtained from an adult with non-small cell lung cancer. The rearrangement links TRBV7-9 to TRBJ1-2, with 9 bases identical to TRBD1. Sample: peripheral blood, taken after neoadjuvant nivolumab, alone or with ipilimumab, at or shortly before surgery. CDR3 sequence (DNA): TGTGCCAGCAGCCTAAGGACAGGGGCGATACGCGGGGGCTACACCTTC. As protein: CASSLRTGAIRGGYTF.